This is a list of T cell receptor beta chains from one sample in a study of T cells in Graves' hyperthyroidism and ophthalmopathy. TCRdb fed the multiplex PCR reads into MiXCR, producing one record per CDR3 protein. The sample records over 150,000 distinct CDR3 sequences, about a sixth being singletons. Source material: blood. The source is a woman aged 45-65 years with Graves' hyperthyroidism. Each CDR3 is given with its conserved first and last residue. D genes are given only for firm matches. Size values are once, few and many counts, or a class for expanded clones, and some rows have none.

TRBJ2-3,TRBV4-2,17,.,few,CASSHEGDFTSTDTQYF,TGTGCCAGCAGCCATGAAGGGGACTTTACTAGCACAGATACGCAGTATTTT
TRBJ2-3,TRBV5-1,14,TRBD1,many,CASSLTGDTDTQYF,TGCGCCAGCAGCTTGACAGGGGACACAGATACGCAGTATTTT
TRBJ2-5,TRBV18,14,TRBD2,many,CASSPTGGRETQYF,TGTGCCAGCTCACCAACGGGAGGGAGAGAGACCCAGTACTTC
TRBJ2-2,TRBV19,17,TRBD1,few,CASSVQGARGNTGELFF,TGTGCCAGTAGTGTACAGGGGGCGCGAGGTAACACCGGGGAGCTGTTTTTT
TRBJ2-5,TRBV5-1,14,.,.,CASSFSQGKETQYF,TGCGCCAGCAGCTTTTCTCAGGGGAAAGAGACCCAGTACTTC
TRBJ1-2,TRBV5-1,13,.,many,CASRKDTNYGYTF,TGCGCCAGCAGGAAAGACACTAACTATGGCTACACCTTC
TRBJ1-6,TRBV28,14,.,many,CASSSPGDNSPLHF,TGTGCCAGCAGTTCTCCAGGGGATAATTCACCCCTCCACTTT
TRBJ2-7,TRBV20-1,15,.,many,CSARDRLGGFYEQYF,TGCAGTGCTAGAGATAGGCTAGGAGGGTTCTACGAGCAGTACTTC
TRBJ2-1,TRBV13,12,.,many,CASSSLANEQFF,TGTGCCAGCAGCTCTCTGGCGAATGAGCAGTTCTTC
TRBJ2-5,TRBV11-3,17,TRBD2,many,CASSLGTSGAYQETQYF,TGTGCCAGCAGCCTGGGGACTAGCGGGGCTTACCAAGAGACCCAGTACTTC
TRBJ2-7,TRBV12-3/TRBV12-4,13,TRBD1,.,CASVFRDRYEQYF,TGTGCCAGCGTATTCCGGGACAGGTACGAGCAGTACTTC
TRBJ1-1,TRBV5-1,14,.,many,CASSLLGTGTEAFF,TGCGCCAGCAGCTTGTTGGGAACGGGAACTGAAGCTTTCTTT
TRBJ1-5,TRBV7-2,14,.,many,CASSLSGTVLPQHF,TGTGCCAGCAGCTTATCAGGGACGGTCCTTCCCCAGCATTTT
TRBJ2-1,TRBV29-1,12,.,many,CSVDSATDEQFF,TGCAGCGTTGATTCAGCTACCGATGAGCAGTTCTTC
TRBJ2-7,TRBV9,15,.,many,CASSVDGGQTYEQYF,TGTGCCAGCAGCGTAGACGGCGGGCAGACCTACGAGCAGTACTTC
TRBJ2-1,TRBV7-7,14,.,few,CASSLGRAYNEQFF,TGTGCTAGCAGCTTAGGTAGGGCCTACAATGAGCAGTTCTTC
TRBJ1-1,TRBV2,12,.,many,CASSQTSTEAFF,TGTGCCAGCAGCCAGACTAGCACTGAAGCTTTCTTT